This is a list of T cell receptor beta chains from one sample in a study of long-term antiretroviral therapy in people with HIV. TCRdb's copy holds only in-frame clones and misses some; the assay was immunoSEQ multiplex PCR. The sample lists fewer than 45,000 clones, around 84% occurring once. The specimen was unsorted PBMCs, collected roughly 2.9 years before starting antiretroviral therapy. The source is a woman younger than 45 with HIV. CDR3s include the opening cysteine and the closing phenylalanine or tryptophan. Fields, in order: CDR3 DNA, CDR3 protein, D gene, V gene, clone size, J gene. D genes are given only for firm matches. Only some rows state a clone size, as once, few, many or a class for expanded clones.

TGTGCCAGCAGTGGTTGGGCCCAGAGGGGAGTCAGGACCCAGTACTTC,CASSGWAQRGVRTQYF,-,TRBV6-1,-,TRBJ2-5
TGCAGCGCACCTACGCCAGGGGCGGTACCCCTCCACTTT,CSAPTPGAVPLHF,-,TRBV29-1,-,TRBJ1-6
TGCGCCAGCAGACCAGGTACGCAAGAGACCCAGTACTTC,CASRPGTQETQYF,-,TRBV5-1,-,TRBJ2-5
TGTGCCAGCAGTTACTCCGAGTCGCCTCGCGAGCAGTACTTC,CASSYSESPREQYF,-,TRBV6-6,-,TRBJ2-7
TGCAGCGTGGGACCGGGGGGGCTCTCCTACGAGCAGTACTTC,CSVGPGGLSYEQYF,TRBD2,TRBV29-1,-,TRBJ2-7
TGCGCCAGCAGCTTACTGCCAGGGATCTCCTACGAGCAGTACTTC,CASSLLPGISYEQYF,-,TRBV5-1,-,TRBJ2-7
TGTGCCAGCTCGCTGGGGACAGGGGAGATTCAAGAGACCCAGTACTTC,CASSLGTGEIQETQYF,TRBD1,TRBV18,-,TRBJ2-5
TGTGCCAGCTCACCACTAGCAACAGATACGCAGTATTTT,CASSPLATDTQYF,-,TRBV18,-,TRBJ2-3
TGTGCCAGCAGTTTAGGCCGAGGTAGCAATCAGCCCCAGCATTTT,CASSLGRGSNQPQHF,-,TRBV27,-,TRBJ1-5
TGTGCCAGCAGCGTCTCCCAGGGACTCACTCCCGGGGAGCTGTTTTTT,CASSVSQGLTPGELFF,-,TRBV9,-,TRBJ2-2
TGCGCCAGCAGCTACCCGAAGGACAGGGAATCTACGAAGCAGTACTTC,CASSYPKDRESTKQYF,TRBD1,TRBV5-1,once,TRBJ2-7
TGTGCCAGCAGCTTAACGTCGGGGAACACTGAAGCTTTCTTT,CASSLTSGNTEAFF,-,TRBV7-3,-,TRBJ1-1
TGTGCCAGCAGCTTAGGCCGGTGGCTAGCGGGTGCGCCCGAGTCCTACGAGCAGTACTTC,CASSLGRWLAGAPESYEQYF,TRBD2,TRBV13,-,TRBJ2-7
TGTGCCAGCAGCGTAGGCGGGACAGATGACACCTTC,CASSVGGTDDTF,TRBD1,TRBV9,once,TRBJ1-2
TGTGCCAGCAGTAGGGGGCCCACAGATACGCAGTATTTT,CASSRGPTDTQYF,TRBD1,TRBV6-1,-,TRBJ2-3
TGCGCCAGCAGCTTGGCACAACAGGGAGATACGCAGTATTTT,CASSLAQQGDTQYF,-,TRBV5-1,-,TRBJ2-3
TGTGCCGGTATAACAGGGGACTCCTATAATTCACCCCTCCACTTT,CAGITGDSYNSPLHF,TRBD1,TRBV30,-,TRBJ1-6
TGCGCCAGCAGTGCCGGTTTCGCGGGTTCACCCCTCCACTTT,CASSAGFAGSPLHF,-,TRBV10-1,few,TRBJ1-6
TGTGCCAGCAGCCCACACAGGGGGCCGGACTATGGCTACACCTTC,CASSPHRGPDYGYTF,TRBD1,TRBV7-9,-,TRBJ1-2
TGTGCCAGAGCCAGGGGTAACTATGGCTACACCTTC,CARARGNYGYTF,-,TRBV30,-,TRBJ1-2
TGTGCCAGCAGCTTCGGACCGAACACTGAAGCTTTCTTT,CASSFGPNTEAFF,-,TRBV7-7,few,TRBJ1-1
TGTGCCAGCAGCTACATCACAGGGGAGAAATCACCCCTCCACTTT,CASSYITGEKSPLHF,TRBD1,TRBV7-2,-,TRBJ1-6
TGTGCCAGCTCACCAGAGGGGGCGCGGTATGGCTACACCTTC,CASSPEGARYGYTF,TRBD1,TRBV18,-,TRBJ1-2
TGTGCCAGCAGCCAAGCTGCCCGGGACCTTTACTTC,CASSQAARDLYF,-,TRBV14,few,TRBJ2-7
TGTGCCAGCTGGGGGGGCACTTACACAGATACGCAGTATTTT,CASWGGTYTDTQYF,-,TRBV18,-,TRBJ2-3
TGTGCCAGCAGCCCCTTATTACTAGCGGGGGGATTCAATGAGCAGTTCTTC,CASSPLLLAGGFNEQFF,TRBD2,TRBV14,-,TRBJ2-1
TGCGCCAGCAGCTTAACTACAGGGAACACTGAAGCTTTCTTT,CASSLTTGNTEAFF,-,TRBV5-1,few,TRBJ1-1
TGTGCCAGCAGTGTGGTGGCAGGGAGCTCCTATAATTCACCCCTCCACTTT,CASSVVAGSSYNSPLHF,-,TRBV2,-,TRBJ1-6
TGTGCCTGGACCCCGGGTGGGGTCGGGACCCAGTACTTC,CAWTPGGVGTQYF,-,TRBV30,-,TRBJ2-5
TGTGCCAGCAGTGTGATCGGGACGGCGGCCATGGGCTACACCTTC,CASSVIGTAAMGYTF,-,TRBV2,-,TRBJ1-2
TGTGCCAGCAGCCCGAGTAGGACTAGCGGGTGGTCCGATACGCAGTATTTT,CASSPSRTSGWSDTQYF,TRBD2,TRBV7-6,once,TRBJ2-3
TGTGCCAGCAGTTACTCGGGGGACAGGTCCTACAATGAGCAGTTCTTC,CASSYSGDRSYNEQFF,TRBD1,TRBV6-5,-,TRBJ2-1
TGTGCCAGCAGCTTGGGCGGAGCTAGAACCGGGGAGCTGTTTTTT,CASSLGGARTGELFF,-,TRBV7-8,once,TRBJ2-2
TGTGCCAGCAGCTCCGGGACACCCTCTGGAAACACCATATATTTT,CASSSGTPSGNTIYF,-,TRBV5-5,-,TRBJ1-3
TGTGCCAGCAGTTTCTCCCGCGTGACAGATACGCAGTATTTT,CASSFSRVTDTQYF,-,TRBV6-5,once,TRBJ2-3
TGTGCCAGCAAGGGACAGGGGTTGTTTCAACCCTTTTACGAGCAGTACTTC,CASKGQGLFQPFYEQYF,TRBD1,TRBV28,-,TRBJ2-7
TGTGCCAGCAGTTACTCCGGACAGTTTGATCAGCCCCAGCATTTT,CASSYSGQFDQPQHF,-,TRBV6-5,-,TRBJ1-5
TGTGCCAGCAGCTCGACAGGGGGCTCTGGAAACACCATATATTTT,CASSSTGGSGNTIYF,TRBD1,TRBV7-6,-,TRBJ1-3
TGTGCCAGCCAGGGGGACAGGAACACTGAAGCTTTCTTT,CASQGDRNTEAFF,TRBD1,TRBV18,-,TRBJ1-1
TGTGCCATCAGTGAGTCCGCGGCGAAACAGACTGAAGCTTTCTTT,CAISESAAKQTEAFF,-,TRBV10-3,once,TRBJ1-1
TGTGCCAGCAGCCTACAGACAGGGCGGAACACTGAAGCTTTCTTT,CASSLQTGRNTEAFF,TRBD1,TRBV14,-,TRBJ1-1
TGTGCCAGTAGTATAAGGGGAGGCGGGGAGCTGTTTTTT,CASSIRGGGELFF,-,TRBV19,-,TRBJ2-2
TGTGCCAGTAAGGACACTCCCACAGATACGCAGTATTTT,CASKDTPTDTQYF,-,TRBV19,-,TRBJ2-3
TGTGCCAGCAGCTTAGTACCGGGGGGCAATTCACCCCTCCACTTT,CASSLVPGGNSPLHF,-,TRBV7-2,-,TRBJ1-6
TGTGCCACCAGCCCCCAGCGGGGGGCCACAGATACGCAGTATTTT,CATSPQRGATDTQYF,TRBD2,TRBV15,-,TRBJ2-3